Ten or more counts support the clone carrying this T cell receptor beta chain. Its matching antigen is unknown. These data are taken from a study of CD8 T cells in ankylosing spondylitis. General study points: Matched ankylosing spondylitis synovial fluid reportedly contained a significantly enriched population of disease-linked clones. Several highly homologous variants made up a TCR beta motif, and this motif appeared characteristic of ankylosing spondylitis blood.

The CDR3 contains 13 residues. V shed 6 bases and J shed 6 bases, with 11 bases lying between them. The germline V gene has CDR1 WSHSY and CDR2 SAAADI. Making the TCR beta libraries involved quantitative 5'-RACE with molecular barcodes. TCRdb called the 5' RACE reads again in MiXCR, with one record for every CDR3 protein. The sample yields 350,000 or so distinct CDR3 sequences, around 7.6% seen once. V gene TRBV10-2 combines with J gene TRBJ2-2; no reliable D call. Input material: blood, either unsorted or a sorted T cell fraction (not recorded which). This sequence was found in a male donor with ankylosing spondylitis. CDR3 sequence: CASSAGRSGELFF. In nucleotides, the CDR3 is TGCGCCAGCAGCGCTGGCCGGTCCGGGGAGCTGTTTTTT.